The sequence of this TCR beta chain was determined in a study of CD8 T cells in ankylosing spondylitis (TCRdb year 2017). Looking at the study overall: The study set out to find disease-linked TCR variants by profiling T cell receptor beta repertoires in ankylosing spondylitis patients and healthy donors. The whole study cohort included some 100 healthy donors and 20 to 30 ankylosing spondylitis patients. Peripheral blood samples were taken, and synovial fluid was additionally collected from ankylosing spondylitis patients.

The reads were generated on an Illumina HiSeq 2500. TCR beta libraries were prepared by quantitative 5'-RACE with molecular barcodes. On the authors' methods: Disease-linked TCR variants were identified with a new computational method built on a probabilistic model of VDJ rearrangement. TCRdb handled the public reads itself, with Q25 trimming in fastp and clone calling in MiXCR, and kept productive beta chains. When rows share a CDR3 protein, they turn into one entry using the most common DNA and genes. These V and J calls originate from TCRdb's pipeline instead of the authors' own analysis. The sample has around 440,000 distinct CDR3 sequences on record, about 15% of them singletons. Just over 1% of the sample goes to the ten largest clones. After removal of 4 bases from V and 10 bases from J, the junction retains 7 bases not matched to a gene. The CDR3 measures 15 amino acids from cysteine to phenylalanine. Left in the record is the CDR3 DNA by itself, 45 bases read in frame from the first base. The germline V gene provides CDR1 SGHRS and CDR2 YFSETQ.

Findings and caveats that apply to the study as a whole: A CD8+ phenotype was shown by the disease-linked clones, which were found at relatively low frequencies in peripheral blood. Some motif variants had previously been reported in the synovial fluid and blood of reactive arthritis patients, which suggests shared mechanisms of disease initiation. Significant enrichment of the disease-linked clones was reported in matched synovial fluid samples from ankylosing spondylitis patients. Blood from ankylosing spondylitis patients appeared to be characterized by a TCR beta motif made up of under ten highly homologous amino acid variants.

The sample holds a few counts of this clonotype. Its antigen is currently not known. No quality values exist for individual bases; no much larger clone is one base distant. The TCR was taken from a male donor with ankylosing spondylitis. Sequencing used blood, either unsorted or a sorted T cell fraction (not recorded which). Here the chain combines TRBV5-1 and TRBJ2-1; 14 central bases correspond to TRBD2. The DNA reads TGCGCCAGCAGCGGGGGGACTAGCGGGAGTTGGGAGCAGTTCTTC. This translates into CASSGGTSGSWEQFF.